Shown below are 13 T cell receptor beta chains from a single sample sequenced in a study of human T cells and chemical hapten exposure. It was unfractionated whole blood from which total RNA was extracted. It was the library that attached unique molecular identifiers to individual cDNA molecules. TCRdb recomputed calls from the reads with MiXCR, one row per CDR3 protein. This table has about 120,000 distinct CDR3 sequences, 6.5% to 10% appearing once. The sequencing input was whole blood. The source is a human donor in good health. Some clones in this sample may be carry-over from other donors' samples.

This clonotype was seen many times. The CDR3 spells CASAGTGGPTNEKLFF. The CDR3 DNA sequence: TGTGCCAGCGCCGGCACCGGGGGTCCAACTAATGAAAAACTGTTTTTT. The J gene is TRBJ1-4, the V gene TRBV12-3 or TRBV12-4; TRBD1 is a possible D gene (5 bases). The length of the CDR3 is 16 residues. Trimming took 8 bases from V and 0 from J, leaving 16 bases between them.

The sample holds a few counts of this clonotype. The DNA of the CDR3 is TGTGCCAGTAGTAGTTCAGGGACAAGCAATCAGCCCCAGCATTTT. It yields the protein CASSSSGTSNQPQHF. This rearrangement joins TRBV19 to TRBJ1-5, with TRBD1 as a possible D gene (6 bases). CDR1 and CDR2 (germline): LNHDA, SQIVND (reference sequence). The CDR3 has 15 amino acids. V lost 4 bases to trimming and J lost 1 base, with 11 bases between them.

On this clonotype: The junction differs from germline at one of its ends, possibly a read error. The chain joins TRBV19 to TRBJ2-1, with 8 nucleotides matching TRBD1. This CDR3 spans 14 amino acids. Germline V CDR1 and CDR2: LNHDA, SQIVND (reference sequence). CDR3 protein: CASSERQGYHEQFF. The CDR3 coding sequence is TGCGCCAGTAGTGAAAGACAGGGGTACCATGAGCAGTTCTTC.

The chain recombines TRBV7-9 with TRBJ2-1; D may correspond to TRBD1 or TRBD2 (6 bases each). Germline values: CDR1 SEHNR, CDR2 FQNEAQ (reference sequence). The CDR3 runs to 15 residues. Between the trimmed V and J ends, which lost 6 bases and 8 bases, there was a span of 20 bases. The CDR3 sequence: CASSPAGTAGDEQFF. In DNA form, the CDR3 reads TGTGCCAGCAGTCCTGCGGGAACGGCAGGGGATGAGCAGTTCTTC.

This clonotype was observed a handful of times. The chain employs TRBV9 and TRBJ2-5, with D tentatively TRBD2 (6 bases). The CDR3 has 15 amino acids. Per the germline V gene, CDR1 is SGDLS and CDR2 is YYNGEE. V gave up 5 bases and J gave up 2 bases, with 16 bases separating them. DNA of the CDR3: TGTGCCAGCAGGGAGGTGGCGGCGGGGCAAGAGACCCAGTACTTC. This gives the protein CASREVAAGQETQYF.

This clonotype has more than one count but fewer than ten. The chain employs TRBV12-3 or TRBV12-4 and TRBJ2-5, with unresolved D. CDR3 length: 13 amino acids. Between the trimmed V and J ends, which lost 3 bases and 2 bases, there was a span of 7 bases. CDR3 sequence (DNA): TGTGCCAGCAGTTTTGCGAGGCAAGAGACCCAGTACTTC. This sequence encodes CASSFARQETQYF.

This CDR3 is CASRTSGAGTEPQHF. CDR3 DNA sequence: TGTGCCAGCAGAACCAGTGGTGCGGGGACCGAGCCCCAGCATTTT. This chain links TRBV6-1 with TRBJ1-5; maybe TRBD1 (5 bases). Germline CDR1 and CDR2: MNHNS and SASEGT. Trimming removed 6 bases at V and 8 bases at J, with 20 bases between. This CDR3 contains 15 residues.

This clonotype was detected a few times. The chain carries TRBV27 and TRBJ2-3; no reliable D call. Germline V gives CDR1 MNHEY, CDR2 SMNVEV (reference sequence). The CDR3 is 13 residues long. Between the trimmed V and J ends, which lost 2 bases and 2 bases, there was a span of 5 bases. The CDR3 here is CASSLATTDTQYF. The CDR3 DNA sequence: TGTGCCAGCAGTTTAGCGACCACAGATACGCAGTATTTT.

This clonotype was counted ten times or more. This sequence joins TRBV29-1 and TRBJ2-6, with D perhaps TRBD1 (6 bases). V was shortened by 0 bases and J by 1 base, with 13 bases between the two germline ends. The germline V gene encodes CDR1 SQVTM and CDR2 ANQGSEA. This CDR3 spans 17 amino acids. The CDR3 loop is CSVEDGRGVSGANVLTF. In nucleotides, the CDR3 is TGCAGCGTTGAAGATGGCAGGGGAGTATCTGGGGCCAACGTCCTGACTTTC.

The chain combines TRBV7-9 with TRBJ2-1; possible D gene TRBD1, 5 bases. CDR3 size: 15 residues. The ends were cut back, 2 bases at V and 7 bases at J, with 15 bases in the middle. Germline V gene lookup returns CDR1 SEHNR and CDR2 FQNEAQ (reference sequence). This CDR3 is CASSLRPSQANEQFF. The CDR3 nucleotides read TGTGCCAGCAGCTTAAGGCCCTCACAGGCTAATGAGCAGTTCTTC. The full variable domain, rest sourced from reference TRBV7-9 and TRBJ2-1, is DTGVSQNPRHKITKRGQNVTFRCDPISEHNRLYWYRQTLGQGPEFLTYFQNEAQLEKSRLLSDRFSAERPKGSFSTLEIQRTEQGDSAMYLCASSLRPSQANEQFFGPGTRLTVL.

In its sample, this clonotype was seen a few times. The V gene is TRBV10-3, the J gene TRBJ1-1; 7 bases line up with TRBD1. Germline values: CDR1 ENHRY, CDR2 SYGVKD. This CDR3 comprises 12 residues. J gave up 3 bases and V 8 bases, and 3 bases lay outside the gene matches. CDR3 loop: CAISDRDTEAFF. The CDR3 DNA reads TGTGCCATCTCCGACAGGGACACTGAAGCTTTCTTT.

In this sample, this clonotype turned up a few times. CDR3 protein: CASSFGTGNEQFF. The CDR3 DNA follows: TGTGCCAGCAGTTTCGGGACGGGGAATGAGCAGTTCTTC. V is TRBV27 and J is TRBJ2-1, with D possibly being TRBD1 or TRBD2 (5 bases each). V was clipped by 3 bases and J by 7 bases, with 10 bases between them. CDR3 length: 13 amino acids. Germline values: CDR1 MNHEY, CDR2 SMNVEV (reference sequence).

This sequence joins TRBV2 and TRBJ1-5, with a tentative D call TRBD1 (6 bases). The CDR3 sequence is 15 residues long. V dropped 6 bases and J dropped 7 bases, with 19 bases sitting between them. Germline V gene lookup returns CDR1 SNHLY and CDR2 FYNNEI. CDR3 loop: CASSLERGVEQPQHF. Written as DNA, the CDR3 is TGTGCCAGCAGCCTCGAGAGGGGGGTGGAACAGCCCCAGCATTTT.